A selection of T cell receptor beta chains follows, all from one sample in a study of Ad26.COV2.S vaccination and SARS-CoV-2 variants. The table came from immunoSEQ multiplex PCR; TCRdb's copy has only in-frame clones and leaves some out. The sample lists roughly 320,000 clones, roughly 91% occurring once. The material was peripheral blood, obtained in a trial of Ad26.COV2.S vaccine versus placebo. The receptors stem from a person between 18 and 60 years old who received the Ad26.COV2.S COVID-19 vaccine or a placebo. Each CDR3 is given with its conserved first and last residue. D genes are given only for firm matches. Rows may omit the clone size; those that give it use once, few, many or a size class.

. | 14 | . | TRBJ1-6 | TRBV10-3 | TGTGCCATCAGTGGACAGGCCGGGGGTTCACCCCTCCACTTT | CAISGQAGGSPLHF
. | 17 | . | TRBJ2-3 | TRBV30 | TGTGCCTGGAGCGCGATCTTCAATGGGGGGGCGGCAGATACGCAGTATTTT | CAWSAIFNGGAADTQYF
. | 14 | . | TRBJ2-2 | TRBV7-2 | TGTGCCAGCTTCATAAACAGGGTCACCGGGGAGCTGTTTTTT | CASFINRVTGELFF
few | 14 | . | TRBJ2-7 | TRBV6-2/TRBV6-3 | TGTGCCAGCAGTTACTCGACTTCCTCCTACGAGCAGTACTTC | CASSYSTSSYEQYF
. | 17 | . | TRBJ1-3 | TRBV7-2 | TGTGCCAGCAGCTTAGGTCAACAGGGTATTTCAGGAAACACCATATATTTT | CASSLGQQGISGNTIYF
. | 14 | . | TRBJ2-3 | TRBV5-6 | TGTGCCAGCAGCTTGAAGGGGGGCACAGATACGCAGTATTTT | CASSLKGGTDTQYF
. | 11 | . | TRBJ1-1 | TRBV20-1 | TGCAGTGCCGAGGGGGACTCAGAAGCTTTCTTT | CSAEGDSEAFF
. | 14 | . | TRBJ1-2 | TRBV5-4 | TGTGCCAGCAGCTTGGACGGGACTTGGTATGGCTACACCTTC | CASSLDGTWYGYTF
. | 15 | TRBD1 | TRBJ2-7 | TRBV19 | TGTGCCAGTAGTATGGAGACAGGGGGTACCTCCGAGCAGTACTTC | CASSMETGGTSEQYF
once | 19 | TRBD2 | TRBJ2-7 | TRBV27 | TGTGCCAGCAGTTCCGCCGGCGGCAGCGGGGGGGCTGGGTCCTACGAGCAGTACTTC | CASSSAGGSGGAGSYEQYF
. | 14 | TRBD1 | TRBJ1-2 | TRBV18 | TGTGCCAGCACAACAGGGGGCGCGGGATATGGCTACACCTTC | CASTTGGAGYGYTF
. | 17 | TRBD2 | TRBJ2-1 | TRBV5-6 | TGTGCCAGCAGCCAGGTACGGACTAGGGGTATTTCGAATGAGCAGTTCTTC | CASSQVRTRGISNEQFF
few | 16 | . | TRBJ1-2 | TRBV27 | TGTGCCAGCAGTCCCCAATCAGGCCCGGCCCTCTATGGCTACACCTTC | CASSPQSGPALYGYTF
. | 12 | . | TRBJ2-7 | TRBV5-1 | TGCGCCAGCAGTGACGAAAACTACGAGCAGTACTTC | CASSDENYEQYF
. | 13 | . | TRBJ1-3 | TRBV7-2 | TGTGCCAGCAGCTTGGGGGCCCGGGAAACCATATATTTT | CASSLGARETIYF
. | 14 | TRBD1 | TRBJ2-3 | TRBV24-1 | TGTGCCACCAGTGACCCTTACAGGGGAGATACGCAGTATTTT | CATSDPYRGDTQYF
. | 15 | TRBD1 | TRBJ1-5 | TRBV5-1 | TGCGCCAGCAGCTTGGGAGGGGGCGCGAACCAGCCCCAGCATTTT | CASSLGGGANQPQHF
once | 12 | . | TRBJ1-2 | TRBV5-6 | TGTGCCAGCAGCGGGGGTCTTCATGGCTACACCTTC | CASSGGLHGYTF
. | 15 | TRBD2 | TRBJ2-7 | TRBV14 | TGTGCCAGCAGCCAAGGAAGCGGGGCTTTTTACGAGCAGTACTTC | CASSQGSGAFYEQYF
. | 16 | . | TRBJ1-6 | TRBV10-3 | TGTGCCATCAGTGAGATAGGGGCAGGCGGGAGTTCACCCCTCCACTTT | CAISEIGAGGSSPLHF
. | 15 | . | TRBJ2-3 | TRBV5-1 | TGCGCCAGCAGCTTGGAAGGTAGCAGAACAGATACGCAGTATTTT | CASSLEGSRTDTQYF
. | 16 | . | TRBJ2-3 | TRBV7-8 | TGTGCCAGCAGCTTAGTCACGGGGTCTAGCACAGATACGCAGTATTTT | CASSLVTGSSTDTQYF
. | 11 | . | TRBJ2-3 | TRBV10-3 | TGTGCCATCAGAGGGATGGATACGCAGTATTTT | CAIRGMDTQYF
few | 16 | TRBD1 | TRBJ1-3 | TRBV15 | TGTGCCACCAGCAGAGATCAGGGGGCGTCGGGAAACACCATATATTTT | CATSRDQGASGNTIYF
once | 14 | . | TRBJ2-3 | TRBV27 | TGTGCCAGCAGTTTACTATCGGGACAACCTACGCAGTATTTT | CASSLLSGQPTQYF
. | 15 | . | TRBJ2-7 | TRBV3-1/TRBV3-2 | TGTGCCAGCAGCCAAGCCGCAGGGGATCCCTACGAGCAGTACTTC | CASSQAAGDPYEQYF
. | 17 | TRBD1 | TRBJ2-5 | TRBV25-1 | TGTGCCAGCAGTACCAGGACAGGGGGCGCGGATCCAGAGACCCAGTACTTC | CASSTRTGGADPETQYF
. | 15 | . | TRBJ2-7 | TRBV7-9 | TGTGCCAGCAGCTTTTCGACTTTCCTTCCCCACGAGCAGTACTTC | CASSFSTFLPHEQYF
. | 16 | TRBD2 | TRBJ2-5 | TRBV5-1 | TGCGCCAGCAGGCCTCCTAGCGGGGGGGCCCAAGAGACCCAGTACTTC | CASRPPSGGAQETQYF
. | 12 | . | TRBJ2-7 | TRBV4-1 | TGCGCCAGCAGCCAAGGCACGGCCGAGCAGTACTTC | CASSQGTAEQYF
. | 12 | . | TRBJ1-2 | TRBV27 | TGTGCCACCAAGACAGGAAACTATGGCTACACCTTC | CATKTGNYGYTF
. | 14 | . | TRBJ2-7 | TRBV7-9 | TGTGCCAGCAGCAGCGCAGAAAGCTCCTACGAGCAGTACTTC | CASSSAESSYEQYF
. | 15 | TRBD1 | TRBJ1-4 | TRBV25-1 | TGTGCCAGCAGTGATTCACGGGACAGCGGCCTAAAACTGTTTTTT | CASSDSRDSGLKLFF
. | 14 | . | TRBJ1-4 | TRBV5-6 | TGTGCCAGCAGCCCTATATCAACTAATGAAAAACTGTTTTTT | CASSPISTNEKLFF
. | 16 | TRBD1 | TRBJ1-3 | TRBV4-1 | TGCGCCAGCAGCCAGCCCGCAGGGGGCCGTGGAAACACCATATATTTT | CASSQPAGGRGNTIYF
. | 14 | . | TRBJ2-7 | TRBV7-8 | TGTGCCAGCAGCCCCCCTAGATCCTACTACGAGCAGTACTTC | CASSPPRSYYEQYF
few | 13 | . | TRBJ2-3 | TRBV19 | TGTGCCAGTAGTATGATTAGCACAGATACGCAGTATTTT | CASSMISTDTQYF
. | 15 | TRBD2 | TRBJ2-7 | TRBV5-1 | TGCGCCAGCAGCTTCTTAGCGGGGGGGCTCAACGAGCAGTACTTC | CASSFLAGGLNEQYF
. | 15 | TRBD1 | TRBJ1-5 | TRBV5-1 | TGCGCCAGCAGCCCCGAGGGACAGTTAGGCCAGCCCCAGCATTTT | CASSPEGQLGQPQHF
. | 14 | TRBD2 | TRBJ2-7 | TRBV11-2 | TGTGCCAGCAGCGCCTCGGGGGGGCCATACGAGCAGTACTTC | CASSASGGPYEQYF
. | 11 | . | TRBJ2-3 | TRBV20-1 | TGCAGTGCTAGCCTCGGGGATACGCAGTATTTT | CSASLGDTQYF
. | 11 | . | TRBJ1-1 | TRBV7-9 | TGTGCCAGCAGCTTAGGAGGTGAAGCTTTCTTT | CASSLGGEAFF